This T cell receptor (beta chain) was captured by sequencing in a study of technical replicates of blood from a handful of donors. Sequencing used immunoSEQ multiplex PCR; TCRdb keeps in-frame clones, though not all of them. The table shows 81,000 or so clones, with 96% occurring only once. The sequenced sample consisted of T cells isolated from PBMCs. The clonotype originates from a human donor in good health.

CDR3 sequence: CASSWRNTEAFF. Here the CDR3 DNA reads TGTGCCAGCAGCTGGAGAAACACTGAAGCTTTCTTT. The gene calls are TRBV7-9 and TRBJ1-1; D is unclear. Trimming took 4 bases from V and 2 from J, leaving 5 bases between them. The CDR3 contains 12 residues. The germline V gene has CDR1 SEHNR and CDR2 FQNEAQ (reference sequence).